This T cell receptor beta chain was recorded in a study of blood T cell repertoires in COVID-19. In the study overall: PBMCs, B-cell-depleted T cells, or T cells provided the cDNA or gDNA that made up the material.

As processed by the authors: Reference gene primers were amplified, and this amplification served to estimate nucleated cell counts. Generated by immunoSEQ multiplex PCR, the TCRdb table keeps only in-frame clones and is missing some. The DNA gave D and trimming, while V, J and clone size come from that table. The sample contains 250,000 to 350,000 clones, 90% of which appear only once. Trimming at V came to 2 bases and at J to 8 bases, leaving 4 bases not matched to a gene. Germline CDR1 is MNHEY and CDR2 is SVGEGT. This CDR3 has 13 residues. Everyone who took part was roughly 18 to 89 years old, and they came from 24 US areas. Grouping used clinical history reported by participants in a survey and questionnaire.

The chain links TRBV6-2 or TRBV6-3 to TRBJ2-7, with 9 bases identical to TRBD1. The TCR comes from a woman under 30 with acute COVID-19. The source material was PBMCs or T cells enriched from blood (not recorded which). CDR3 loop: CASSYLGQGKQYF. Here the CDR3 DNA reads TGTGCCAGCAGTTACCTGGGACAGGGAAAGCAGTACTTC.